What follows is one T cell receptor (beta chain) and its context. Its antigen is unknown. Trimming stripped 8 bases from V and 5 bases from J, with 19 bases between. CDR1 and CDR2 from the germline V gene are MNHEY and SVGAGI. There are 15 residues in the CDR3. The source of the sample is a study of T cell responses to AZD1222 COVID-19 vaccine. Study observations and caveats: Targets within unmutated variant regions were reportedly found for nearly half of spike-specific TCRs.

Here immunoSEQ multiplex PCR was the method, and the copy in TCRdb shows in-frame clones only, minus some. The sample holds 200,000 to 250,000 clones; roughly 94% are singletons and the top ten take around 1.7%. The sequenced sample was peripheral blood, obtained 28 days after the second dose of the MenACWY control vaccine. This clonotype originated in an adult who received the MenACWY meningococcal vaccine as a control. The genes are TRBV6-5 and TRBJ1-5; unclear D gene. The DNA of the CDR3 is TGTGCCAGCTCTCTCTCCGGGGTTTCGGATCAGCCCCAGCATTTT. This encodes CASSLSGVSDQPQHF.